Given below is one TCR beta chain in context. The antigen it binds to is not known. No base quality information exists; no much larger clone differs at one position. The source of the sample is a study of cytomegalovirus exposure and HLA in healthy donors (dated by TCRdb to 2016 to 2017). At the level of the whole study: An earlier analysis of several hundred of the donors reported about 300 Gb of sequence data and 117 million unique TCR beta sequences obtained from some 170 million T cells. A later analysis re-examined previously published TCR beta repertoires from 600 to 700 donors and added high-resolution HLA genotyping to investigate patterns of TCR occurrence. Four to six DR-DQ haplotypes were handled as single units for association and clustering, since linkage in the cohort was strong. To predict cytomegalovirus infection status, the study combined high-throughput TCR immunosequencing, statistical association of individual TCRs with disease status, and machine learning. Alongside the repertoire data, information on donor age, sex, ethnicity and CMV serostatus was compiled. Besides the first cohort of roughly 700 subjects, a separate validation cohort made up of over 100 different subjects was used. The study profiled the T cell repertoires of 666 subjects by immunosequencing and related them to cytomegalovirus serostatus. Among around 400 genotyped donors of the cohort, an average of about 240,000 unique TCR beta nucleotide sequences were sequenced per donor, 15% to 20% of them non-productive. An earlier analysis of around 540 of the donors applied high-throughput TCR beta sequencing to assess whether each TCR beta V gene segment acted as functional or pseudogenic. Of the 398 genotyped donors, 65% to 90% fell in the genetic ancestry cluster associated with self-reported Caucasian donors. Roughly 300 gigabases of sequencing data and roughly 80 million unique TCR sequences made up an early release that covered some 640 HLA-typed donors. Typing coverage varied by locus: roughly 620-640 donors for A, B, C, DRB1 and DQB1; more than 500 for DQA1; about 590 for DPA1; 400 to 480 for DPB1. All discovery cohort repertoires had been generated using a single sequencing platform. A later genetic analysis took genome-wide SNP genotypes for about 55% of the 666 donors and used that subset as a discovery cohort. The study was designed to test whether signatures of past pathogen exposure could be identified by cataloging public T cell receptors. The later analysis used no new phenotypic data to find candidate immune exposures, relying instead on TCR beta sequences and their occurrence across donors. Both class I and class II loci were covered by HLA typing, at four-digit resolution.

The cohort was made up of 500 to 850 healthy bone marrow donors. At the time of sampling, all cohort members were nominally healthy, though unrecorded immune exposures were likely present. The donor was CMV seropositive and was included in the group of approximately 310 seropositive cohort members. Each donor provided a peripheral blood sample, and peripheral blood mononuclear cells were used for TCR beta sequencing. Genomic DNA was extracted from the blood cell samples with the Qiagen DNeasy Blood Extraction Kit. Library preparation employed the immunoSEQ multiplex PCR assay. A mixture of 60 forward primers for TCR Vbeta segments and 13 reverse primers for TCR Jbeta segments was used in the multiplex PCR. The CDR3 region of rearranged TCR beta genes was amplified from genomic DNA with a multiplex PCR assay. The Illumina HiSeq System was used to sequence the amplified TCR beta libraries as 87-base-pair reads. Per the source publication's procedure: A later analysis tallied tens of millions of unique TCR beta chains across the 700 or so repertoires, and about 10 million of those chains were shared by two or more donors. Raw reads were error-corrected and collapsed into unique sequences with a nearest-neighbor algorithm that merged closely related sequences to remove PCR and sequencing errors. Alignment of CDR3 sequences to IMGT reference sequences was used to assign V, D and J gene segments. For a sequence to be retained, a match of at least six nucleotides to both a V gene segment and a J gene segment was required. A rearrangement counted as productive if the CDR3 had no stop codons and remained in frame with V and J, and every other rearrangement counted as non-productive. CDR3 was defined according to IMGT convention as the region running from the second conserved V-encoded cysteine to the conserved J-encoded phenylalanine. Sequences without an unambiguous match to a single V gene segment were excluded from the earlier analysis of almost 600 of the donors. An earlier analysis of approximately 590 of the donors called V segments functional above 56.7% productive rearrangements and segregating when the between-donor standard deviation exceeded 5%. A statistical classification framework was built to diagnose cytomegalovirus status from the catalog of TCR beta chain sequences. In a later analysis, V and J genes were assigned by comparing TCR nucleotide sequences against IMGT/GENE-DB human TR gene sequences. Using the TCRdist pipeline, a later analysis assigned CDR3 sequences along with most-parsimonious VDJ recombination scenarios. In a later analysis, each TCR beta chain was defined by its CDR3 amino acid sequence together with its V-gene family, and reads lacking a unique V-gene family were excluded. In a later analysis, 450 to 600 highly shared, low-generation-probability nucleotide sequences were removed to address suspected cross-contamination and a sequencing artifact. In a later analysis, a clonal expansion index was calculated for each public chain from normalized within-repertoire ranks of inferred template counts. In a later analysis, generation probabilities were computed using a VDJ recombination model fitted to out-of-frame rearrangements, and the results were checked against IGoR. In a later analysis, TCR-TCR, TCR-HLA and TCR-CMV co-occurrence was scored with hypergeometric tests, and a repertoire-size bias correction was applied to TCR pairs. A later analysis estimated false discovery rates by permuting HLA or CMV assignments 20 times. In a later analysis, co-occurring TCRs were grouped using DBSCAN, with TCRdist sequence similarity added in when clustering inside HLA-allele-positive subsets. Repertoires with fewer than 30,000 or more than 120,000 public chains were left out of co-occurrence clustering, as were roughly five repertoires with anomalous nucleotide sharing. TCRdb limited this immuneACCESS table to in-frame rearrangements with V and J called. A share of clones is missing; checked studies link under half to unresolved V genes, and the rest is unexplained. V, J and clone size derive from that table, while D and trimming were established from the DNA sequence. The sample includes 200,000 or so clones, with about 80% observed a single time. Around 2% of the sample is in the top ten clones.

Broad study findings and their caveats: Over 15 rarely observed V segments, including chromosome 9 orphons, were excluded from the earlier analysis of a few hundred of the donors because counts were too low. In vitro tests confirmed that three of the cytomegalovirus-associated TCR beta chains recognize cytomegalovirus antigens. In an earlier analysis of approximately 590 of the donors, most TCR beta V segments appeared in productive rearrangements about 90% or about 30% of the time, broadly matching IMGT annotations. HLA typing was unavailable for some donors at each locus, so association tests used only the typed subset. Most TCR sequences were seen in very few donors, while some public TCRs were found in many individuals. For the cohort, immune exposure information was limited to CMV serostatus. A total of roughly 160 TCR beta chains were listed by the study as associated with cytomegalovirus. In a later analysis, over 15,000 TCR beta sequences were associated with specific HLA alleles at a false discovery rate of 0.05. In a later analysis, most CMV-associated TCR beta chains were found to appear HLA-restricted, with HLA associations seemingly driven largely by CMV exposure. Several of the top co-occurrence clusters appeared to be linked to parvovirus B19, influenza, CMV and Epstein-Barr virus, according to a later analysis. In both the original and validation cohorts, the classifier was reported to diagnose cytomegalovirus status with high specificity and sensitivity. Roughly uniform sequencing depth across donors was assumed in presence/absence analyses, although this assumption may not hold. When HLA alleles, especially DR and DQ, strongly co-occurred, attributing TCR associations to individual alleles was difficult. Correlated functional status among segregating V segments might reflect linkage disequilibrium, but an unknown experimental factor could not be ruled out. A group of highly shared sequence variants was considered likely to be a technical artifact of the sequencing pipeline. An association between a missense DCLRE1C variant and V-gene and J-gene trimming of TCR beta chains was found in a later genetic analysis and replicated in an independent cohort. In a later analysis, HLA-associated TCR beta chains were found to be more clonally expanded and to have lower generation probabilities than equally common non-associated chains. A further reported finding was that TCR beta sequences accurately predicted the HLA-A and HLA-B alleles for most subjects in the first cohort. A later analysis found that TCR association rates varied across HLA loci, with DRB1 alleles showing the most associated TCRs and HLA-C alleles the fewest. Compared with the approximately 670-donor mean, donors in an Asian-associated ancestry cluster had fewer N-insertions in productive TCRs, according to a later genetic analysis. This cohort had only TCR beta chains sequenced, and the lack of alpha or paired-chain data limited which features could be detected. The authors suggested that the approach could potentially be extended to other disease states and immunological phenotypes.

The TCR was taken from a woman younger than 35 in good health and CMV-seropositive. What was sequenced was PBMCs.

The CDR3 region has the sequence CASRSTGRHNSPLHF. The DNA is as follows: TGTGCCAGCAGGTCGACGGGAAGACATAATTCACCCCTCCACTTT. The chain was built from TRBV25-1 and TRBJ1-6; the D gene cannot be resolved reliably. The CDR3 starts with the cysteine, ends with the phenylalanine, and has 15 residues. CDR3 DNA is the only sequence kept; it has 45 bases, read in frame from the first base. CDR1 and CDR2 are drawn from the germline V gene: MGHDK, SYGVNS. V and J are truncated by 6 bases and 5 bases respectively, leaving an intervening sequence of 14 bases. The reference TRBV25-1 and TRBJ1-6 proteins fill in what lies around the CDR3, so the full variable domain reads EADIYQTPRYLVIGTGKKITLECSQTMGHDKMYWYQQDPGMELHLIHYSYGVNSTEKGDLSSESTVSRIRTEHFPLTLESARPSHTSQYLCASRSTGRHNSPLHFGNGTRLTVT.